The rows below give T cell receptor beta chains drawn from one sample of a study of blood T cell repertoires in COVID-19. Libraries were prepared by immunoSEQ multiplex PCR; TCRdb keeps only in-frame clonotypes and omits some of them. The table includes under 250,000 clones, roughly 88% detected once. Specimen: PBMCs or T cells enriched from blood (not recorded which). The receptors were sampled from a woman in her 30s who had been exposed to COVID-19. CDR3s leave out the opening cysteine and the closing phenylalanine or tryptophan. The order of the fields is CDR3 protein, V gene, J gene.

CDR3: ASRGSGNTIY; V: TRBV10-1; J: TRBJ1-3
CDR3: ASSSNRVYGYT; V: TRBV12-3/TRBV12-4; J: TRBJ1-2
CDR3: ASSDSGRPASTDTQY; V: TRBV10-1; J: TRBJ2-3
CDR3: ASSFPGEGAYNEQF; V: TRBV5-4; J: TRBJ2-1
CDR3: ASRSKLTVNTGELF; V: TRBV7-9; J: TRBJ2-2
CDR3: SASLLAGRSGTDTQY; V: TRBV20-1; J: TRBJ2-3
CDR3: ASSVGVLAGTDTQY; V: TRBV9; J: TRBJ2-3
CDR3: ASSRSTATNEKLF; V: TRBV6-1; J: TRBJ1-4
CDR3: ASSSGTGGYQETQY; V: TRBV5-1; J: TRBJ2-5
CDR3: ASSSGESNQPQH; V: TRBV5-1; J: TRBJ1-5
CDR3: AWSGGGQGNEKLF; V: TRBV30; J: TRBJ1-4
CDR3: ASSARTGVGGYT; V: TRBV25-1; J: TRBJ1-2
CDR3: ASRQQGAHGYT; V: TRBV2; J: TRBJ1-2
CDR3: ASSFVGQGFYNYGYT; V: TRBV5-1; J: TRBJ1-2
CDR3: ASGSYNEQF; V: TRBV12-5; J: TRBJ2-1
CDR3: ASSLARSSGQY; V: TRBV11-2; J: TRBJ2-3
CDR3: ASSLFPGTGIGGAGNTIY; V: TRBV5-1; J: TRBJ1-3
CDR3: ASSDRKNTEAF; V: TRBV6-1; J: TRBJ1-1
CDR3: AWSLSQANSPLH; V: TRBV30; J: TRBJ1-6
CDR3: ASSLQGLPATNEKLF; V: TRBV27; J: TRBJ1-4
CDR3: ASSDYRREGLETQY; V: TRBV6-1; J: TRBJ2-5
CDR3: ASSEMFLGSTDTQY; V: TRBV2; J: TRBJ2-3
CDR3: SGRTSGRTGELF; V: TRBV29-1; J: TRBJ2-2
CDR3: ASRSAGGPYNEQF; V: TRBV6-5; J: TRBJ2-1
CDR3: ASSDRGYEQY; V: TRBV2; J: TRBJ2-7
CDR3: ASSASSGETQY; V: TRBV7-3; J: TRBJ2-5
CDR3: ASSHRDSLNTEAF; V: TRBV7-9; J: TRBJ1-1
CDR3: SASKGSGYFGSYEQY; V: TRBV20-1; J: TRBJ2-7
CDR3: AWSVLGTGELF; V: TRBV30; J: TRBJ2-2
CDR3: ASSFAGLSSSYNEQF; V: TRBV11-3; J: TRBJ2-1
CDR3: ASSLKGAGEQF; V: TRBV11-2; J: TRBJ2-1
CDR3: ASSLTGLNTEAF; V: TRBV5-1; J: TRBJ1-1
CDR3: ASSLAGGDNYGYT; V: TRBV7-2; J: TRBJ1-2
CDR3: ASSSRTRDTEAF; V: TRBV19; J: TRBJ1-1
CDR3: ASSRTSLNPFYEQY; V: TRBV2; J: TRBJ2-7
CDR3: ASSLAGQGPDTQY; V: TRBV7-2; J: TRBJ2-3
CDR3: ASGLAGGPDETQY; V: TRBV5-1; J: TRBJ2-5
CDR3: ARSPGTGKF; V: TRBV5-3; J: TRBJ2-1
CDR3: ASSVRTGGQKRLSNEKLF; V: TRBV28; J: TRBJ1-4
CDR3: ASSLAIGSYEQY; V: TRBV4-2; J: TRBJ2-7
CDR3: ASSWRTGSNEQF; V: TRBV5-1; J: TRBJ2-1
CDR3: ASSLVPGGTGELF; V: TRBV5-6; J: TRBJ2-2